This passage covers 15 T cell receptor beta chains from one sample sequenced in a study of CD8+ T cells in alopecia areata. cDNA serving as the sequencing template came from extracted, reverse transcribed RNA. Data came from immunoSEQ multiplex PCR; TCRdb stores just in-frame clones and leaves some out. The sample has around 300,000 clones; approximately 60% are singletons. Treatment denoted: oral pan-JAK inhibitor, 5-10 mg twice daily. This specimen was CD4+ T cells sorted from blood, taken around week 54, from a patient treated with tofacitinib. The receptors derive from a human donor with alopecia areata.

In the case of this clone: The germline gene is not matched at one end of the junction; a read error may be the cause. The gene calls are TRBV6-5 and TRBJ2-3, with D possibly TRBD1 on 6 matching bases. Germline lookup yields CDR1 MNHEY and CDR2 SVGAGI. This CDR3 has 13 residues. The CDR3, as DNA: TGCGCCAGCAGGCAGGGGAGTACAGATACGCAGTATTTT. Protein product: CASRQGSTDTQYF.

This clone was counted between two and nine times. V gene TRBV29-1 combines with J gene TRBJ1-5; D unresolved. Germline CDR1 SQVTM, CDR2 ANQGSEA. V shed 4 bases and J shed 7 bases, with 11 bases lying between them. The CDR3 sequence is 12 residues long. The DNA of the CDR3 is TGCAGCGTTGTGGACCCCGGACAGCCCCAGCATTTT. This sequence encodes CSVVDPGQPQHF.

The chain links TRBV30 to TRBJ2-3, with a possible D match to TRBD2 (6 bases). The V gene's germline CDR1 is GTSNPN and CDR2 SVGIG (reference sequence). The V gene lost 4 bases and the J gene lost 3 bases, with 8 bases spanning the gap. This CDR3 region has 12 residues. The CDR3 reads CAWTGTTDTQYF. CDR3 coding DNA: TGTGCCTGGACAGGGACTACAGATACGCAGTATTTT.

This chain uses TRBV10-3 with TRBJ2-3; D is uncertain. CDR3 length equals 14 residues. Germline lookup yields CDR1 ENHRY and CDR2 SYGVKD. Trimming removed 4 bases at V and 6 bases at J, with 14 bases between. In nucleotides, the CDR3 is TGTGCCATCAGTGGATCGGAGTCCGGGGATACGCAGTATTTT. Its translation: CAISGSESGDTQYF.

This clone was observed a few times. The chain links TRBV15 to TRBJ2-3, with 12 bases identical to TRBD2. Germline CDR1 and CDR2: LNHNV and YYDKDF (reference sequence). The J segment lost 8 bases and the V segment lost 6 bases, leaving 9 bases of the junction unmatched. CDR3 length: 15 residues. In DNA form, the CDR3 reads TGTGCCACCAGATCGCTAGCGGGGGGGCCTGGTACGCAGTATTTT. Protein: CATRSLAGGPGTQYF. The full variable domain, with the rest looked up from reference TRBV15 and TRBJ2-3, is DAMVIQNPRYQVTQFGKPVTLSCSQTLNHNVMYWYQQKSSQAPKLLFHYYDKDFNNEADTPDNFQSRRPNTSFCFLDIRSPGLGDTAMYLCATRSLAGGPGTQYFGPGTRLTVL.

The chain has TRBV4-3 and TRBJ2-3; 10 nucleotides agree with TRBD2. The V segment lost 5 bases and the J segment 0 bases; nucleotides outside the gene matches: 5. The length of the CDR3 is 16 residues. Per the germline V gene, CDR1 is LGHNA and CDR2 is YSLEER. The CDR3 sequence: CASSVGTSASTDTQYF. CDR3 sequence (DNA): TGCGCCAGCAGCGTCGGGACTAGCGCAAGCACAGATACGCAGTATTTT.

This clone was seen only a few times. The chain carries TRBV30 and TRBJ1-2; D is uncertain. Germline CDR1 is GTSNPN and CDR2 is SVGIG (reference sequence). Trimming removed 0 bases at V and 8 bases at J, with 7 bases between. The CDR3 has 11 amino acids. The CDR3 here is CAWSVKRGYTF. In DNA form, the CDR3 reads TGTGCCTGGAGTGTAAAACGAGGCTACACCTTC.

V gene TRBV30 combines with J gene TRBJ1-2; D is ambiguous. V lost 2 bases and J 10 bases, leaving 14 bases between the germline ends. The CDR3 has 12 amino acids. In germline, CDR1 is GTSNPN, CDR2 SVGIG (reference sequence). Here the CDR3 DNA reads TGTGCCTGGAGTCGCGACCCCAATGTCTACACCTTC. Its protein product is CAWSRDPNVYTF.

Written as DNA, the CDR3 is TGTGCCTGGGACAGCTTCAATCAGCCCCAGCATTTT. Protein product: CAWDSFNQPQHF. The chain couples TRBV30 to TRBJ1-5, with D possibly being TRBD1 (5 bases). Trimming took off 5 bases at V and 3 bases at J, with 8 bases between the two ends. CDR3 length: 12 amino acids. Germline V gene sequence: CDR1 GTSNPN, CDR2 SVGIG (reference sequence).

The chain joins TRBV25-1 to TRBJ2-1, with a weak D call TRBD1 (5 bases). Trimming left V 10 bases short and J 1 base short, with 17 bases between. CDR3 length equals 15 residues. CDR1 and CDR2 (germline): MGHDK, SYGVNS. The CDR3 coding sequence is TGTGCCACCCAAGGGGCGCAAGGGTCCTACAATGAGCAGTTCTTC. This translates into CATQGAQGSYNEQFF.

This clone was found a few times. The chain couples TRBV4-2 to TRBJ2-1, with D possibly called TRBD1 or TRBD2 (5 bases each). V was trimmed by 0 bases and J by 1 base, leaving 13 bases between them. The CDR3 is made up of 17 amino acids. CDR1 is LGHNA and CDR2 is YNFKEQ in the germline V gene. The CDR3 DNA is TGTGCCAGCAGCCAAGAGGGTGGGACCTCATCCTACAATGAGCAGTTCTTC. Amino acids: CASSQEGGTSSYNEQFF.

The chain is built from TRBV5-1 and TRBJ2-3; D is unclear. Germline V gene data show CDR1 as SGHRS and CDR2 as YFSETQ. This CDR3 comprises 14 residues. V was clipped by 0 bases and J by 2 bases, with 7 bases between them. The CDR3 sequence is CASSLEQLTDTQYF. The CDR3 DNA reads as TGCGCCAGCAGCTTGGAACAGCTCACAGATACGCAGTATTTT.

Only a few counts were recorded for this clone. The chain uses TRBV10-3 and TRBJ1-6; 9 nucleotides agree with TRBD1. V shed 3 bases and J 9 bases; nucleotides not matched to a gene: 3. Germline loops: CDR1 ENHRY, CDR2 SYGVKD. This CDR3 is built from 14 residues. The CDR3 nucleotides read TGTGCCATCAGTGAACAGGGGGCGGCTTCACCCCTCCACTTT. The encoded protein is CAISEQGAASPLHF.

The chain couples TRBV2 to TRBJ2-3; D gene ambiguous. Germline V lookup: CDR1 SNHLY, CDR2 FYNNEI. This CDR3 is 11 amino acids long. V was pared by 7 bases and J by 1 base, with 3 bases between. CDR3: CASTGTDTQYF. CDR3 in DNA: TGTGCCAGCACGGGCACAGATACGCAGTATTTT.

This clone has a count of ten or more. V and J are TRBV7-9 and TRBJ1-2; D possibly corresponds to TRBD1 (5 bases). Per germline, CDR1 SEHNR and CDR2 FQNEAQ (reference sequence). This CDR3 region has 14 residues. V lost 1 base, J lost 2 bases, and 8 bases lay in between. The CDR3 region is CASSLGSGNYGYTF. As DNA, the CDR3 is TGTGCCAGCAGCTTAGGCTCAGGGAACTATGGCTACACCTTC.